Sequencing of this T cell receptor beta chain was carried out in a study of identifying expanded T cells in peripheral blood. Study-level points and caveats: Technical replicates showed around 1.1 changed clones; roughly two weeks about 16.4; four weeks 19. Across healthy donors, higher total template counts meant significantly greater approximately two-week count variance.

During the collection period, no donor immune events like infections were recorded. On this clone itself: Its specificity is not known.

Clones were sequenced by immunoSEQ multiplex PCR, and TCRdb holds only the in-frame ones, with some missing. The sample contains more than 85,000 clones, about 87% of which appear only once. This CDR3 has 16 residues. V gave up 4 bases and J gave up 2 bases, with 16 bases separating them. The V gene's germline CDR1 is MNHEY and CDR2 SVGAGI. This receptor was identified in a person aged 18-69 years in good health. Source material: blood. V gene TRBV6-5 combines with J gene TRBJ2-3; D may correspond to TRBD1 or TRBD2 (5 bases each). The CDR3 reads CASSSPRDPFTDTQYF. The CDR3 bases are TGTGCCAGCAGTTCCCCACGGGACCCCTTCACAGATACGCAGTATTTT.